Listed below are T cell receptor beta chains from one sample, sequenced in a study of T cells after yellow fever vaccination. Each CDR3 protein is one row after TCRdb ran MiXCR on the 5' RACE reads. Among a few hundred thousand distinct CDR3 sequences listed, over 4% were seen once. Material: PBMCs, obtained 5 days after the yellow fever booster vaccination. The origin of the receptors is a man between 18 and 29 years old who received the YFV17D yellow fever vaccine. The CDR3 runs from the conserved cysteine through the conserved F or W.

J gene,CDR3 length,V gene,CDR3 protein
TRBJ1-1,14,TRBV7-2,CASSFDRQNTEAFF
TRBJ2-5,15,TRBV28,CASSSPRQGKETQYF
TRBJ2-1,15,TRBV15,CATSRDSGGAHEQFF
TRBJ2-1,14,TRBV5-1,CASRPGTGGNEQFF
TRBJ1-2,16,TRBV4-2,CASSQEGQGRFYGYTF
TRBJ1-1,11,TRBV28,CASRRQGEAFF
TRBJ2-7,14,TRBV11-2,CASSLEGTSFEQYF
TRBJ2-5,13,TRBV12-3/TRBV12-4,CASSRRGEETQYF
TRBJ1-5,12,TRBV6-2/TRBV6-3,CASSYSFQPQHF
TRBJ2-2,15,TRBV7-2,CASSSRGGDGGELFF
TRBJ2-3,16,TRBV4-2,CASSHDVRGTADTQYF
TRBJ2-1,16,TRBV4-3,CASSQDWVTGNNEQFF
TRBJ2-1,12,TRBV18,CASSSEGGEQFF
TRBJ1-5,13,TRBV19,CDLFHERRQPQHF
TRBJ2-3,17,TRBV25-1,CASSEFRASGRTDTQYF
TRBJ2-1,16,TRBV5-1,CASSLAAGGNSYEQFF
TRBJ2-1,12,TRBV5-1,CASSFNENEQFF
TRBJ1-1,12,TRBV20-1,CSARRGNTEAFF
TRBJ2-7,14,TRBV3-1,CASSQGPLSYEQYF
TRBJ2-1,14,TRBV5-1,CASRSENPYNEQFF
TRBJ2-5,19,TRBV7-9,CASSAVRLAGAPGLETQYF
TRBJ1-5,17,TRBV15,CATSRDWQDRRNQPQHF
TRBJ2-5,13,TRBV18,CASSPVHRKDQYF
TRBJ2-1,16,TRBV7-3,CASSPNPGQHYNEQFF
TRBJ2-4,12,TRBV24-1,CAPGDRKNIQYF
TRBJ2-1,14,TRBV30,CAWSVASGANEQFF